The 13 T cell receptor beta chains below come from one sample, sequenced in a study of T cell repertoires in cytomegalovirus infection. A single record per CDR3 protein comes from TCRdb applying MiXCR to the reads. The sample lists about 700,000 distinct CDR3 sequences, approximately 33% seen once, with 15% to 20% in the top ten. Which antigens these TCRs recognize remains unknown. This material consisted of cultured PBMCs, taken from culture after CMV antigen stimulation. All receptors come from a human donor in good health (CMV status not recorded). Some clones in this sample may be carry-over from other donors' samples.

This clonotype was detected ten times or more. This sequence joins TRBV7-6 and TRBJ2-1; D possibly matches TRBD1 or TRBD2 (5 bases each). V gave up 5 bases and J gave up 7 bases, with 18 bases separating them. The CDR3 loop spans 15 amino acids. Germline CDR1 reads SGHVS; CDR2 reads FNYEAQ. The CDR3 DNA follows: TGTGCCAGCAGCAAACCGTTAAGTGGGGGAAATGAGCAGTTCTTC. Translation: CASSKPLSGGNEQFF.

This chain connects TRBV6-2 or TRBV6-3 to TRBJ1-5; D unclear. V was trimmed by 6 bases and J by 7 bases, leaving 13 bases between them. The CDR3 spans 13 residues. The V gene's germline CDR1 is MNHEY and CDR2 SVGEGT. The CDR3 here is CASRPPVGQPQHF. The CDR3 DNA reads TGTGCCAGCAGGCCCCCCGTGGGCCAGCCCCAGCATTTT.

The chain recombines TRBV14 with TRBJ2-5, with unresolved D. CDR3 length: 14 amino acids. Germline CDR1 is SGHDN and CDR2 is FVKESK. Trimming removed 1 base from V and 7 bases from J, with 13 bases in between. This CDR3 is CASSQGAGVGTQYF. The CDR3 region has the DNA TGTGCCAGCAGCCAAGGGGCAGGCGTCGGGACCCAGTACTTC.

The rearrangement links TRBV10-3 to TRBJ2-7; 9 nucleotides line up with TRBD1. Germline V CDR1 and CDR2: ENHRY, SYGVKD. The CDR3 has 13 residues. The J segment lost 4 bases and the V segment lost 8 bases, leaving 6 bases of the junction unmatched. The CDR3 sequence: CAIRDRVYYEQYF. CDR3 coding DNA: TGTGCCATCCGGGACAGGGTGTATTACGAGCAGTACTTC.

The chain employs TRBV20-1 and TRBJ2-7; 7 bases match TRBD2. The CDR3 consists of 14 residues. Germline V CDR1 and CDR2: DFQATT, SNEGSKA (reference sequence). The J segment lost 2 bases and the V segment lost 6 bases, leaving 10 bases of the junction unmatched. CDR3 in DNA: TGCAGTGCCTCAACCGGGACTAACACCTACGAGCAGTACTTC. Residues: CSASTGTNTYEQYF.

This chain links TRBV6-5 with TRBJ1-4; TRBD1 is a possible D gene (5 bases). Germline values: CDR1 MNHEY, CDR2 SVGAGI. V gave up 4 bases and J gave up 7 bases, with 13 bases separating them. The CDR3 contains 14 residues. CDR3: CASSLWGGGEKLFF. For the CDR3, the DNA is TGTGCCAGCAGTTTGTGGGGCGGGGGTGAAAAACTGTTTTTT.

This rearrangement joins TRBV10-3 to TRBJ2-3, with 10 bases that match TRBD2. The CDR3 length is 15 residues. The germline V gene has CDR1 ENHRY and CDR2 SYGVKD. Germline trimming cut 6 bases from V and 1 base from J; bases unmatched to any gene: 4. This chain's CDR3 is CAIRVAGGGTDTQYF. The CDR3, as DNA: TGTGCCATCAGGGTAGCGGGGGGTGGCACAGATACGCAGTATTTT.

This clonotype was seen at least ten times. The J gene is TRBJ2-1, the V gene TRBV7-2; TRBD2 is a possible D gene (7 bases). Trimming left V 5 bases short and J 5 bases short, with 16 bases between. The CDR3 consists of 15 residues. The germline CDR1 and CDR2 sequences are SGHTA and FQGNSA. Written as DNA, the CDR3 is TGTGCCAGCAGCCAGCCGGGCGGGGGCCACAATGAGCAGTTCTTC. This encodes CASSQPGGGHNEQFF.

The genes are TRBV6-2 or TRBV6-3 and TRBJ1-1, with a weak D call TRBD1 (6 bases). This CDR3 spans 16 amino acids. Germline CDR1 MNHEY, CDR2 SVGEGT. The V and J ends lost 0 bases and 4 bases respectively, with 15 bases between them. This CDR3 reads CASSYSVTQGSTEAFF. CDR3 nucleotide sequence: TGTGCCAGCAGTTACTCCGTCACACAGGGATCCACTGAAGCTTTCTTT.

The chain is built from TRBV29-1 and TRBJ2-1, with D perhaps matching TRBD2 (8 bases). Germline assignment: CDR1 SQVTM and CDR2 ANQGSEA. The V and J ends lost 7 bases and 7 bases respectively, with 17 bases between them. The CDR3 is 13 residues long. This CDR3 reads CSAGGGERNEQFF. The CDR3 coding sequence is TGCAGCGCGGGAGGGGGCGAGAGGAATGAGCAGTTCTTC.

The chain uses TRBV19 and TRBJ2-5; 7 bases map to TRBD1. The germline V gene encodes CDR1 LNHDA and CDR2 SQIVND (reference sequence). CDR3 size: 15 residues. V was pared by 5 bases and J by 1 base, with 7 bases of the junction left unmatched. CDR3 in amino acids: CASSPHRGGQETQYF. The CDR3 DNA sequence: TGTGCCAGTAGTCCCCACAGGGGTGGCCAAGAGACCCAGTACTTC.

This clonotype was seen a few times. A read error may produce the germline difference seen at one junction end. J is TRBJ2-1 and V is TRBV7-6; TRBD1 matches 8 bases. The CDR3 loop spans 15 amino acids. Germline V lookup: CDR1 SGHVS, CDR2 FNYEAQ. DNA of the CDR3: TGTGCCAGCAGCCCAGACCCGGGACAGGCCTCCGGGGTGCTCTTC. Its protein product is CASSPDPGQASGVLF.

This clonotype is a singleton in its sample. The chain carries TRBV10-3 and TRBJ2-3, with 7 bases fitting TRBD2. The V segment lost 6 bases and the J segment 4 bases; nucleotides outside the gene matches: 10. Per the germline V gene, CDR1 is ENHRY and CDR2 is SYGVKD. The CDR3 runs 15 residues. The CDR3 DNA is TGTGCCATCAGCAAGCGGGACCCGGGAGCAGATACGCAGTATTTT. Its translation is CAISKRDPGADTQYF.